The clone carrying this T cell receptor (beta chain) showed up many times. The antigen remains undetermined. Both TRBC1 and TRBC2 were covered by a beta constant-region primer of two equimolar oligonucleotides. TCRdb used MiXCR to reprocess the UMI-ligation and nested PCR reads, holding one entry per CDR3 protein. The top ten hold 15% to 20% of the sample, which has about 21,000 distinct CDR3 sequences, 8% to 13% seen once. Germline V gene lookup returns CDR1 DFQATT and CDR2 SNEGSKA (reference sequence). After removal of 6 bases from V and 6 bases from J, the junction contained 10 bases not matched to a gene. The CDR3 length is 14 residues. The sample comes from a study of naive and memory T cell subsets. General study results and limits: Over 85% of naive TCR sequences appeared only once, unlike memory subsets.

This chain uses TRBV20-1 with TRBJ2-2; the match to TRBD2 covers 7 bases. The specimen was central memory CD8+ T cells from blood. The sequence came from a human donor in good health. The CDR3 region is CSAGDYRDPGELFF. The CDR3, as DNA: TGCAGTGCAGGGGACTACCGAGACCCCGGGGAGCTGTTTTTT.